What follows are 8 T cell receptor beta chains derived from one specimen sequenced in a study of blood T cell repertoires in COVID-19. Here immunoSEQ multiplex PCR was the method, and the copy in TCRdb shows in-frame clones only, minus some. This table holds around 120,000 clones, approximately 84% found once. The sequenced sample consisted of peripheral blood. These receptors originate from a human donor in a cohort sampled during active COVID-19.

This clone was detected only once. This chain uses TRBV28 with TRBJ2-5; D is ambiguous. Trimming shortened V by 6 bases and J by 5 bases, and 10 bases separated the two germline ends. The CDR3 is 12 amino acids. Per germline, CDR1 MDHEN and CDR2 SYDVKM. The CDR3 sequence is CASSPARETQYF. CDR3 sequence (DNA): TGTGCCAGCAGCCCAGCTAGGGAGACCCAGTACTTC.

The chain is built from TRBV6-5 and TRBJ2-1; weak D call: TRBD2 (5 bases). Per the germline V gene, CDR1 is MNHEY and CDR2 is SVGAGI. The germline V and J ends were trimmed by 4 bases and 4 bases, with 14 bases remaining between them. The CDR3 length is 15 residues. This CDR3 is CASSSEGWRYNEQFF. Written as DNA, the CDR3 is TGTGCCAGCAGTTCCGAGGGCTGGAGGTACAATGAGCAGTTCTTC.

J is TRBJ2-1 and V is TRBV3-1 (or the pseudogene TRBV3-2); unclear D gene. This CDR3 has 14 amino acids. Trimming took off 4 bases at V and 0 bases at J, with 7 bases between the two ends. Per the germline V gene, CDR1 is LGHDT and CDR2 is YNNKEL (reference sequence). CDR3 coding DNA: TGTGCCAGCAGCCCCCTGAGCTCCTACAATGAGCAGTTCTTC. It translates to CASSPLSSYNEQFF.

V gene TRBV6-5 combines with J gene TRBJ2-1; 8 bases fit TRBD2. V lost 2 bases, J lost 8 bases, and 5 bases stayed unmatched. The germline CDR1 and CDR2 sequences are MNHEY and SVGAGI. This CDR3 is built from 14 residues. The CDR3 reads CASSYRTGGDEQFF. DNA for the CDR3: TGTGCCAGCAGTTACCGTACGGGAGGGGATGAGCAGTTCTTC.

The V and J genes are TRBV29-1 and TRBJ2-6; the D is unclear. The CDR3 extends over 12 amino acids. Germline V CDR1 and CDR2: SQVTM, ANQGSEA. V lost 6 bases, J lost 4 bases, and 7 bases lay in between. CDR3 DNA sequence: TGCAGCGTCTCCGCGGGGGCCAACGTCCTGACTTTC. Its protein is CSVSAGANVLTF.

This chain links TRBV28 with TRBJ2-1, with 10 bases matching TRBD2. The CDR3 contains 16 residues. V lost 4 bases to trimming and J lost 5 bases; unmatched junction nucleotides: 8. Germline V gene data show CDR1 as MDHEN and CDR2 as SYDVKM. The CDR3: CASSSHPSGSHNEQFF. The DNA of the CDR3 is TGTGCCAGCAGTTCTCACCCTAGCGGGAGTCACAATGAGCAGTTCTTC. The full variable domain, with the rest looked up from reference TRBV28 and TRBJ2-1, is DVKVTQSSRYLVKRTGEKVFLECVQDMDHENMFWYRQDPGLGLRLIYFSYDVKMKEKGDIPEGYSVSREKKERFSLILESASTNQTSMYLCASSSHPSGSHNEQFFGPGTRLTVL.

The chain is built from TRBV5-1 and TRBJ2-5, with D perhaps TRBD1 (6 bases). Germline-derived CDR1 and CDR2 are SGHRS and YFSETQ. V lost 0 bases, J lost 2 bases, and 8 bases lay in between. CDR3 length: 14 amino acids. The CDR3 bases are TGCGCCAGCAGCTTGGCCGGACAGCAAGAGACCCAGTACTTC. This sequence encodes CASSLAGQQETQYF.

The V call is TRBV2, the J call TRBJ1-6, with a possible D match to TRBD1 (6 bases). Between the trimmed V and J ends, which lost 7 bases and 7 bases, there was a span of 14 bases. Per the germline V gene, CDR1 is SNHLY and CDR2 is FYNNEI. The CDR3 length is 14 residues. The CDR3: CASKATGINSPLHF. The CDR3 DNA reads as TGTGCCAGCAAAGCTACAGGGATCAATTCACCCCTCCACTTT.